A selection of T cell receptor beta chains follows, all from one sample in a study of cytomegalovirus exposure and HLA in healthy donors. Generated by immunoSEQ multiplex PCR, the TCRdb table keeps only in-frame clones and is missing some. Altogether roughly 180,000 clones are present, about 69% being singletons, with the ten largest covering roughly 3%. Sequences were obtained from PBMCs. Source of these receptors: a male donor in good health and CMV-seronegative. Both conserved end residues are part of each CDR3. D genes are given only for firm matches. Not every row has a clone size; where given, it reads once, few, many or a size class.

j_call clone_size v_call d_call cdr3_aa cdr3_nt
TRBJ1-3 - TRBV6-5 TRBD1 CASSYDRAGNTIYF TGTGCCAGCAGTTACGACAGGGCTGGAAACACCATATATTTT
TRBJ1-1 - TRBV6-1 - CASSLQGTEAFF TGTGCCAGCAGTTTGCAGGGAACTGAAGCTTTCTTT
TRBJ2-1 few TRBV11-2 TRBD2 CASSPGSELADFYNEQFF TGTGCCAGCAGCCCAGGTTCCGAACTAGCGGATTTCTACAATGAGCAGTTCTTC
TRBJ2-1 - TRBV11-2 - CASTSEGGGRNEQFF TGTGCCAGCACCTCAGAAGGGGGAGGGCGCAATGAGCAGTTCTTC
TRBJ1-5 - TRBV28 - CASSLPGVNQPQHF TGTGCCAGCAGCCTACCAGGGGTCAATCAGCCCCAGCATTTT
TRBJ1-4 - TRBV2 - CASSHKKHTSETVTNEKLFF TGTGCCAGCAGTCACAAGAAACACACAAGCGAGACGGTAACTAATGAAAAACTGTTTTTT
TRBJ1-2 - TRBV6-1 - CASSEDWGRRNYGYTF TGTGCCAGCAGTGAAGATTGGGGCAGGCGGAACTATGGCTACACCTTC
TRBJ1-1 - TRBV5-1 - CASSFQGGTEAFF TGCGCCAGCAGCTTTCAGGGAGGGACTGAAGCTTTCTTT
TRBJ2-1 few TRBV12-5 TRBD1 CASGLGQGNNEQFF TGTGCTAGTGGTTTGGGACAGGGAAACAATGAGCAGTTCTTC
TRBJ2-1 - TRBV27 TRBD2 CASSLLAGGPSSYNEQFF TGTGCCAGCAGTCTTCTAGCGGGGGGACCGAGCTCCTACAATGAGCAGTTCTTC
TRBJ2-7 - TRBV5-1 - CASSGGADYEQYF TGCGCCAGCAGCGGAGGGGCCGATTACGAGCAGTACTTC
TRBJ1-5 - TRBV4-3 - CASSQDLGRGSLNQPQHF TGCGCCAGCAGCCAAGATCTCGGCAGGGGTAGTCTCAATCAGCCCCAGCATTTT
TRBJ2-3 - TRBV10-3 TRBD2 CAISETLAGADTQYF TGTGCCATCAGTGAGACCCTAGCGGGGGCAGATACGCAGTATTTT
TRBJ1-2 - TRBV28 TRBD1 CASSTHLRDRGSHGYTF TGTGCCAGCAGTACGCACCTCCGGGACAGGGGATCCCATGGCTACACCTTC
TRBJ2-7 - TRBV7-9 TRBD2 CASSLADSGAGPLWEQYF TGTGCCAGCAGCTTAGCGGATTCCGGAGCGGGACCTCTTTGGGAGCAGTACTTC
TRBJ1-6 - TRBV6-1 - CASSASQGVASPLHF TGTGCCAGCAGTGCGTCACAGGGTGTGGCTTCACCCCTCCACTTT
TRBJ2-7 - TRBV7-8 TRBD2 CASSLYGASGTYEQYF TGTGCCAGCAGCTTATACGGCGCTAGCGGGACCTACGAGCAGTACTTC
TRBJ1-5 once TRBV6-6 - CASSYATGVDQPQHF TGTGCCAGCAGTTACGCCACCGGGGTGGATCAGCCCCAGCATTTT
TRBJ1-6 - TRBV30 - CAWGKGGRNSPLHF TGTGCCTGGGGTAAGGGGGGGAGGAATTCACCCCTCCACTTT
TRBJ1-3 - TRBV29-1 TRBD1 CSVDGTGGAGNTIYF TGCAGCGTTGATGGGACAGGGGGAGCTGGAAACACCATATATTTT
TRBJ1-2 once TRBV30 - CAWSFAGIANYGYTF TGTGCCTGGAGTTTCGCCGGGATCGCTAACTATGGCTACACCTTC
TRBJ2-7 - TRBV11-3 TRBD2 CASSETSGSSYEQYF TGTGCCAGCAGCGAGACTAGCGGGAGCTCCTACGAGCAGTACTTC
TRBJ1-1 - TRBV30 TRBD1 CAYTGEGAEAFF TGTGCCTATACAGGGGAAGGGGCTGAAGCTTTCTTT
TRBJ1-5 - TRBV4-2 - CASSQDQTGYQPQHF TGTGCCAGCAGCCAGGACCAAACAGGCTATCAGCCCCAGCATTTT
TRBJ2-1 few TRBV6-6 - CASSYSRVYNEQFF TGTGCCAGCAGTTACTCGAGGGTCTACAATGAGCAGTTCTTC
TRBJ1-5 - TRBV15 - CATSREVLPGRENQPQHF TGTGCCACCAGCAGAGAAGTACTGCCGGGAAGGGAGAATCAGCCCCAGCATTTT
TRBJ1-5 - TRBV12-5 - CASGLQQYSNQPQHF TGTGCTAGTGGTTTGCAACAGTATAGCAATCAGCCCCAGCATTTT
TRBJ1-4 - TRBV30 - CAWSRGGSNEKLFF TGTGCCTGGAGTAGGGGGGGCTCTAATGAAAAACTGTTTTTT
TRBJ2-7 few TRBV7-2 - CASSLTLEQYF TGTGCCAGCAGCTTAACTCTCGAGCAGTACTTC
TRBJ1-5 - TRBV2 - CASTLEGVNQPQHF TGTGCCAGCACCCTAGAGGGGGTAAATCAGCCCCAGCATTTT
TRBJ1-2 - TRBV6-1 - CASSEGSGIQYGYTF TGTGCCAGCAGTGAAGGCTCAGGGATACAGTATGGCTACACCTTC